Sequencing of this T cell receptor (beta chain) was carried out in a study of shared clonotypes between healthy human individuals. Findings and caveats of the study: Represented diversity (both genetic and exposure-history) was limited by the small number of donors.

About this clone itself: As yet, its antigen is unknown. The same CDR3 arises from other DNA sequences in this sample as well.

Splitting of each subset's genomic DNA was done evenly across several immunoSEQ plates. When replicate PCRs were run on sorted subsets, they used 200 ng DNA, about 30,000 T cell genomes. Original processing notes: Junction-only immunoSEQ sequences carried no quality scores, so filtering differed. TCRdb's copy holds only in-frame clones and misses some; the assay was immunoSEQ multiplex PCR. From that table come the V and J calls and clone size; the DNA was used to work out D and trimming. The sample has more than 1,200,000 clones, 98% seen once. Sequenced material: naive CD4+ T cells sorted from blood. Documented subset: CD45RA+ positively selected. The receptor's source is a man younger than 45 in good health.

CDR3 amino acids: CASSPGLASTDTQYF. DNA for the CDR3: TGTGCCAGCTCACCCGGACTGGCAAGCACAGATACGCAGTATTTT. The J gene is TRBJ2-3, the V gene TRBV18; weak D call: TRBD2 (5 bases). V was cut by 3 bases and J by 0 bases, with 10 bases left in between. The CDR3 loop spans 15 amino acids. The germline CDR1 and CDR2 sequences are KGHSH and LQKENI.